This TCR beta chain derives from a study of T cells in Graves' hyperthyroidism and ophthalmopathy. From RNA transcripts, TCR beta CDR3 regions were amplified. The HTBI primer set drove a first-round RT-PCR of the TCR CDR3. TCRdb re-called the multiplex PCR reads through MiXCR, storing one row per CDR3 protein. The sample has hundreds of thousands of distinct CDR3 sequences, about 14% seen once. The CDR3 has 13 residues. Trimming removed 5 bases from V and 10 bases from J; junction bases left unmatched: 5. Germline CDR1 and CDR2: SGHVS and FQNEAQ. The origin of this receptor is a woman in her 50s with Graves' ophthalmopathy. Sequenced material: blood. V gene TRBV7-8 combines with J gene TRBJ1-6; 7 positions agree with TRBD1. The CDR3 region has the DNA TGTGCCAGCAGCGATGGGACAGACTCACCCCTCCACTTT. Protein sequence: CASSDGTDSPLHF. Supplemented by reference TRBV7-8 and TRBJ1-6, the full variable domain reads GAGVSQSPRYKVAKRGQDVALRCDPISGHVSLFWYQQALGQGPEFLTYFQNEAQLDKSGLPSDRFFAERPEGSVSTLKIQRTQQEDSAVYLCASSDGTDSPLHFGNGTRLTVT.